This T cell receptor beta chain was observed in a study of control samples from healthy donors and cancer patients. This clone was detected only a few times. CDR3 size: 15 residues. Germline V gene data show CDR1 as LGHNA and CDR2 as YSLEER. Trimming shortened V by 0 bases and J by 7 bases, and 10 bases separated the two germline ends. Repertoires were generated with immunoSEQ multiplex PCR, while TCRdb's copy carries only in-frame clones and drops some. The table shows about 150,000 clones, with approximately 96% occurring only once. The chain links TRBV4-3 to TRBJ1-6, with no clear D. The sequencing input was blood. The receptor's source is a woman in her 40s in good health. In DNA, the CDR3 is TGCGCCAGCAGCCAAGATTCTACAGCAAATTCACCCCTCCACTTT. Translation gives CASSQDSTANSPLHF.